The rows below give T cell receptor beta chains drawn from one sample of a study of identical twins. Using its own MiXCR run on the 5' RACE reads, TCRdb lists one record per CDR3 protein. The sample records roughly 1.6 million distinct CDR3 sequences, about 31% being singletons. Input material: cord blood. The receptors stem from a newborn girl in good health. CDR3s include the opening cysteine and the closing phenylalanine or tryptophan. D genes are given only for firm matches. Size is stated for part of the rows, as once, few or many counts, or as a class when the clone is expanded.

J: TRBJ2-1; size: few; D: TRBD2; V: TRBV28; CDR3: CASSFYQREKFF; DNA: TGTGCCAGCAGTTTTTATCAGCGGGAGAAGTTCTTC
J: TRBJ1-5; size: -; D: TRBD1; V: TRBV10-3; CDR3: CAAQPGQGYNQPQHF; DNA: TGTGCCGCACAACCGGGACAGGGTTACAATCAGCCCCAGCATTTT
J: TRBJ2-5; size: -; D: -; V: TRBV3-1; CDR3: CASSGGGDNKQYF; DNA: TGTGCCAGCAGCGGTGGGGGAGATAATAAGCAGTACTTC
J: TRBJ1-2; size: -; D: -; V: TRBV4-2; CDR3: CASSQVEGGYTF; DNA: TGTGCCAGCAGCCAAGTTGAGGGTGGCTACACCTTC
J: TRBJ1-1; size: -; D: TRBD1; V: TRBV12-3/TRBV12-4; CDR3: CASSAGQGVRTEAFF; DNA: TGTGCCAGCAGTGCGGGACAGGGAGTTAGAACTGAAGCTTTCTTT
J: TRBJ2-7; size: -; D: -; V: TRBV20-1; CDR3: CSAGDRLTTSSYEQYF; DNA: TGCAGTGCTGGAGATCGTCTTACCACGAGCTCCTACGAGCAGTACTTC
J: TRBJ1-2; size: many; D: -; V: TRBV4-1; CDR3: CASSQGTASYGYTF; DNA: TGCGCCAGCAGCCAAGGGACAGCCTCCTATGGCTACACCTTC
J: TRBJ2-3; size: -; D: -; V: TRBV6-6; CDR3: CASSYILRTDTQYF; DNA: TGTGCCAGCAGTTATATCCTCCGCACAGATACGCAGTATTTT
J: TRBJ1-2; size: -; D: TRBD1; V: TRBV28; CDR3: CASTLGDRGSNYGYTF; DNA: TGTGCCAGCACCTTAGGAGACAGGGGCTCCAACTATGGCTACACCTTC
J: TRBJ1-1; size: few; D: -; V: TRBV3-1; CDR3: CASSSGQTFNTEAFF; DNA: TGTGCCAGCAGCTCTGGGCAGACATTTAACACTGAAGCTTTCTTT
J: TRBJ1-2; size: -; D: -; V: TRBV7-9; CDR3: CASSLKGALYGYIF; DNA: TGTGCCAGCAGCTTAAAAGGGGCCCTCTATGGCTACATCTTC
J: TRBJ2-3; size: -; D: TRBD2; V: TRBV7-2; CDR3: CASSRKRGLPTDTQYF; DNA: TGTGCCAGCAGTCGAAAGCGGGGGTTACCCACAGATACGCAGTATTTT
J: TRBJ2-1; size: few; D: TRBD1; V: TRBV11-2; CDR3: CASSLGQGNDEQFF; DNA: TGTGCCAGCAGCTTGGGACAGGGAAACGATGAGCAGTTCTTC
J: TRBJ2-1; size: many; D: TRBD2; V: TRBV7-2; CDR3: CASSQRGTSYPNEQFF; DNA: TGTGCCAGCAGCCAGAGAGGGACTAGTTACCCCAATGAGCAGTTCTTC
J: TRBJ1-1; size: -; D: TRBD1; V: TRBV12-3/TRBV12-4; CDR3: CASTSQPGQGDTEAFF; DNA: TGTGCCAGCACCTCGCAGCCGGGACAGGGGGACACTGAAGCTTTCTTT
J: TRBJ1-2; size: few; D: -; V: TRBV12-5; CDR3: CASGSWSRLNYGYTF; DNA: TGTGCTAGTGGTTCGTGGTCCCGGCTGAACTATGGCTACACCTTC
J: TRBJ2-3; size: few; D: -; V: TRBV27; CDR3: CASREFRISSTDTQYF; DNA: TGTGCCAGCAGGGAATTCAGGATCTCTAGCACAGATACGCAGTATTTT
J: TRBJ2-3; size: -; D: TRBD2; V: TRBV4-2; CDR3: CASSQGGGGGTDTQYF; DNA: TGTGCCAGCAGCCAAGGGGGCGGGGGAGGCACAGATACGCAGTATTTT
J: TRBJ2-1; size: -; D: TRBD2; V: TRBV2; CDR3: CASTYPGTSGGTYNEQFF; DNA: TGTGCCAGTACCTACCCCGGGACTAGCGGGGGCACCTACAATGAGCAGTTCTTC
J: TRBJ1-1; size: -; D: -; V: TRBV7-9; CDR3: CASSLVEGFTEAFF; DNA: TGTGCCAGCAGCTTAGTTGAAGGGTTCACTGAAGCTTTCTTT
J: TRBJ2-7; size: -; D: -; V: TRBV11-2; CDR3: CASSLHAAGRSYNEQYF; DNA: TGTGCCAGCAGCTTACATGCGGCGGGACGCTCCTACAATGAGCAGTACTTC
J: TRBJ2-7; size: -; D: TRBD1; V: TRBV28; CDR3: CASCSGAGGPYEQYF; DNA: TGTGCCAGCTGCTCCGGGGCAGGGGGCCCCTACGAGCAGTACTTC
J: TRBJ2-3; size: -; D: -; V: TRBV28; CDR3: CASSYSPPSLPSGTSTDTQYF; DNA: TGTGCCAGCAGTTATAGCCCCCCCAGCCTCCCCAGCGGTACTAGCACAGATACGCAGTATTTT
J: TRBJ2-7; size: few; D: -; V: TRBV20-1; CDR3: CSAPTHYEQYF; DNA: TGCAGTGCTCCGACTCACTACGAGCAGTACTTC
J: TRBJ2-1; size: few; D: -; V: TRBV24-1; CDR3: CATGWGLVQFF; DNA: TGTGCCACCGGATGGGGCTTGGTGCAGTTCTTC
J: TRBJ2-7; size: many; D: TRBD1; V: TRBV20-1; CDR3: CSASRQGSYEQYF; DNA: TGCAGTGCTTCCAGACAGGGGAGCTACGAGCAGTACTTC
J: TRBJ2-1; size: many; D: -; V: TRBV4-1; CDR3: CASSQVSYNEQFF; DNA: TGTGCCAGCAGCCAAGTTTCCTACAATGAGCAGTTCTTC
J: TRBJ1-5; size: -; D: -; V: TRBV20-1; CDR3: CSAIEHTINQPQHF; DNA: TGCAGTGCTATAGAGCACACCATAAATCAGCCCCAGCATTTT
J: TRBJ1-1; size: -; D: -; V: TRBV5-1; CDR3: CASSKRSFSEAFF; DNA: TGCGCCAGCAGCAAACGGTCCTTTTCTGAAGCTTTCTTT
J: TRBJ2-7; size: few; D: TRBD2; V: TRBV5-1; CDR3: CASSASTSGGSYEQYF; DNA: TGCGCCAGCAGCGCGTCAACTAGCGGGGGCTCCTACGAGCAGTACTTC
J: TRBJ2-2; size: -; D: TRBD1; V: TRBV6-5; CDR3: CASSYDRGTGELFF; DNA: TGTGCCAGCAGTTACGACAGGGGCACCGGGGAGCTGTTTTTT
J: TRBJ2-3; size: few; D: -; V: TRBV7-2; CDR3: CASSSSGPPDTQYF; DNA: TGTGCCAGCAGCTCATCCGGGCCCCCAGATACGCAGTATTTT
J: TRBJ2-7; size: -; D: TRBD1; V: TRBV7-7; CDR3: CASSLAYGTGYEQYF; DNA: TGTGCTAGCAGCTTAGCTTACGGGACAGGGTACGAGCAGTACTTC
J: TRBJ2-7; size: -; D: TRBD1; V: TRBV12-3/TRBV12-4; CDR3: CASRRQGDGSYNEQYF; DNA: TGTGCCAGCAGGAGACAGGGGGATGGCTCCTACAACGAGCAGTACTTC
J: TRBJ1-3; size: -; D: -; V: TRBV6-1; CDR3: CASSDLGGARGNTIYF; DNA: TGTGCCAGCAGTGATTTGGGAGGGGCGCGGGGAAACACCATATATTTT
J: TRBJ2-7; size: -; D: TRBD2; V: TRBV5-1; CDR3: CASSRTSPNNEQYF; DNA: TGCGCCAGCAGCCGGACTAGCCCAAACAATGAGCAGTACTTC
J: TRBJ2-3; size: -; D: TRBD2; V: TRBV2; CDR3: CAGGLAGGLDTQYF; DNA: TGTGCCGGGGGACTAGCGGGGGGCCTGGATACGCAGTATTTT
J: TRBJ2-1; size: many; D: TRBD2; V: TRBV10-3; CDR3: CAISESTLAGPYNEQFF; DNA: TGTGCCATCAGTGAGTCGACTCTAGCGGGGCCTTACAATGAGCAGTTCTTC
J: TRBJ2-1; size: -; D: -; V: TRBV11-2; CDR3: CASSSRLVYNEQFF; DNA: TGTGCCAGCAGCTCCAGACTAGTGTACAATGAGCAGTTCTTC
J: TRBJ2-3; size: -; D: -; V: TRBV4-1; CDR3: CASSQDGRPYTDTQYF; DNA: TGCGCCAGCAGCCAAGATGGGCGCCCCTACACAGATACGCAGTATTTT
J: TRBJ1-1; size: -; D: -; V: TRBV30; CDR3: CAWTPVLMNTEAFF; DNA: TGTGCCTGGACCCCAGTGCTCATGAACACTGAAGCTTTCTTT
J: TRBJ2-7; size: few; D: -; V: TRBV6-1; CDR3: CASSTSEQYF; DNA: TGTGCCAGCAGTACCTCGGAGCAGTACTTC
J: TRBJ2-3; size: many; D: -; V: TRBV5-1; CDR3: CASSLITGATDTQYF; DNA: TGCGCCAGCAGCTTAATTACAGGCGCCACAGATACGCAGTATTTT
J: TRBJ2-3; size: -; D: TRBD2; V: TRBV20-1; CDR3: CSASGILAGRSTDTQYF; DNA: TGCAGTGCTAGCGGGATTCTAGCGGGACGTAGCACAGATACGCAGTATTTT
J: TRBJ1-5; size: -; D: TRBD1; V: TRBV10-2; CDR3: CASSESPRLTGRNQPQHF; DNA: TGCGCCAGCAGTGAGAGCCCCCGACTGACAGGGCGCAATCAGCCCCAGCATTTT